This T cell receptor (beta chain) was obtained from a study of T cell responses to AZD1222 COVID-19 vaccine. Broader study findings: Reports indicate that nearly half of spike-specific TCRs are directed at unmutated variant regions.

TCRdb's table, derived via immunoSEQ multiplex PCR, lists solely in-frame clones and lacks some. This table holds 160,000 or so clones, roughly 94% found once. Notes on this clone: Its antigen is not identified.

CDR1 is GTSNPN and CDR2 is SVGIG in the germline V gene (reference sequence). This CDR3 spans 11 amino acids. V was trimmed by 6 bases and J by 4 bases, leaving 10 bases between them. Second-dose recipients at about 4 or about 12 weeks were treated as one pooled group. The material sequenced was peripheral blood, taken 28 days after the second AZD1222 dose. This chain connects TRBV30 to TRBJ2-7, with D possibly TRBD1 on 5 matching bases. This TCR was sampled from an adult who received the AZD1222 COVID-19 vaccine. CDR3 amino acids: CACATVYEQYF. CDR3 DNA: TGTGCCTGTGCGACAGTTTACGAGCAGTACTTC.